This T cell receptor beta chain was found in a study of T cell changes during pregnancy in multiple sclerosis. This CDR3 is built from 15 residues. CDR1 SEHNR and CDR2 FQNEAQ come from the germline V gene (reference sequence). Trimming took 5 bases from V and 4 from J, leaving 17 bases between them. Using immunoSEQ multiplex PCR, the repertoire was profiled, and TCRdb retains in-frame clones only, with some absent. Of over 60,000 clones listed, 91% were seen once; the top ten hold roughly 0.7%. The chain joins TRBV7-9 to TRBJ1-2; tentatively, D is TRBD1 (6 bases). This receptor was taken from a female donor in good health, enrolled as a control in a pregnancy study. The specimen comprised peripheral blood, sampled in the third trimester of pregnancy. The CDR3 DNA follows: TGTGCCAGCAGCCCGAACAGGGAGGGAGTCTATGGCTACACCTTC. Protein sequence: CASSPNREGVYGYTF.